This section outlines one TCR beta chain sequence together with its context. In its sample, this clone was seen once. What antigen it recognizes has not been identified. Base quality data are lacking; no much larger clone is found one base away. The CDR3 contains 17 residues, cysteine and phenylalanine counted. Here the CDR3 DNA is all that survives: 51 bases in frame from base 1. For this chain, trimming is 4 bases at the V end and 4 bases at the J end, and the number of junction bases without a gene match is 14. The germline V gene supplies CDR1 SGHRS and CDR2 YFSETQ. This entry comes from a study of blood T cell repertoires in COVID-19 (dated by TCRdb to the early 2020s). About the investigation overall: Samples from collaborators originated in the United States, Italy and Spain and spanned both the acute and convalescent phases of COVID-19. The prospective study material was composed of cDNA or gDNA derived from T cells, B-cell-depleted T cells, or PBMCs. The dataset comprised deeply sampled blood TCRbeta repertoires from subjects exposed to, actively infected with, or recovered from COVID-19. The repertoires were made available in a free public database intended to serve as a resource for research on the immune response to SARS-CoV-2. The samples were drawn from two sources: the first 160 participants of the ongoing ImmuneRACE study, and fewer than 1,500 subjects contributed by 6 global collaborators. Nearly every sample came with metadata listing a de-identified subject ID, COVID-19 status, age in years and sex. Where HLA class I and class II types were available, the types were taken from metadata supplied by the sample provider, not from assay-based typing. The paper's findings and limits, for the study overall: The amount of clinical and demographic metadata varied by source and participant and was provided uncurated.

Enrolling through a virtual design, the prospective study's participants ranged in age from roughly 18 to 95 years and lived across 24 United States geographic areas. To assign participants to cohorts, the prospective study relied on clinical history that participants themselves reported in a screening survey and a study questionnaire. ImmuneRACE Cohort 3 recovered participants were defined by two consecutive negative NP/OP PCR tests, healthcare professional clearance, or symptom resolution. Each participant in the prospective study had whole blood, serum and a nasopharyngeal or oropharyngeal swab collected by mobile phlebotomists. Prospective study participants could optionally give additional blood draws and questionnaires over an approximately 2-month period. Prospective study blood samples were shipped either frozen or at room temperature before DNA extraction. The immunoSEQ Assay, a bias-controlled multiplex PCR, was used to amplify TCRbeta CDR3 regions from genomic DNA. The study's own analysis went as follows. Nucleated cell counts per sample were estimated from amplification of reference gene primers within the assay. Sequence reads were collapsed and filtered to measure the absolute abundance of every unique TCRbeta CDR3 rearrangement. Productive Simpson clonality was computed per sample as the square root of Simpson's diversity index over productive rearrangements. TCRdb carries this immuneACCESS record with in-frame sequences only. Its versions omit some clonotypes, under half of them owing to an unresolved V gene in the studies checked, with the rest unexplained. That table supplies the V and J calls and clone size; D and trimming were determined from the DNA. A total of some 330,000 clones appear in this sample, around four fifths of them only once. About 5% of the sample is held by the ten biggest clonotypes.

The receptor chain draws on TRBV5-1 and TRBJ2-5; TRBD2 agrees with 9 junctional bases. What was sequenced was PBMCs or T cells enriched from blood (not recorded which). The source is a woman aged 50 to 60 who had recovered from COVID-19. CDR3 reads: CASSPGISGSRGETQYF. At the DNA level, the sequence is TGCGCCAGCAGCCCGGGTATTAGCGGGAGCCGAGGAGAGACCCAGTACTTC.